These T cell receptor beta chains were read from a single sample in a study of blood T cell repertoires in COVID-19. Profiling relied on immunoSEQ multiplex PCR, and the TCRdb table lists in-frame clones only, not all of them. The repertoire holds some 170,000 clones, roughly 84% seen once, with approximately 1% in the top ten. The source material was peripheral blood. The receptors were gathered from a man in his forties with acute or convalescent COVID-19. Each CDR3 is given with its conserved first and last residue. A D gene is named only where the DNA matches it firmly. The size of a clone is reported for some rows only, either as once, few or many, or as a class for expanded clones.

>NA|TRBJ2-6|TRBV4-1|TRBD1
CASRPGTGSGANVLTF
TGCGCCAGCAGGCCAGGGACAGGTTCTGGGGCCAACGTCCTGACTTTC
>NA|TRBJ2-2|TRBV4-2|TRBD1
CASSQGTGGVRDTGELFF
TGTGCCAGCAGCCAGGGGACAGGGGGCGTAAGGGACACCGGGGAGCTGTTTTTT
>few|TRBJ2-7|TRBV6-5|NA
CASSYRGPPEYEQYF
TGTGCCAGCAGTTATCGAGGCCCCCCGGAATACGAGCAGTACTTC
>NA|TRBJ2-7|TRBV5-4|NA
CASGRGGGVGYEQYF
TGTGCCAGCGGGAGGGGGGGCGGTGTTGGGTACGAGCAGTACTTC
>NA|TRBJ1-4|TRBV15|NA
CATSTGGEKLFF
TGTGCCACCAGCACGGGAGGCGAAAAACTGTTTTTT
>NA|TRBJ1-2|TRBV5-1|TRBD1
CASSESGGSGYTF
TGCGCCAGCAGCGAGTCAGGGGGAAGTGGCTACACCTTC
>once|TRBJ1-2|TRBV5-1|NA
CASRGSGYGYTF
TGCGCCAGCAGGGGGAGCGGCTATGGCTACACCTTC
>once|TRBJ2-1|TRBV2|TRBD1
CASSEARDRPLYNEQFF
TGTGCCAGCAGTGAAGCCCGGGACAGGCCCCTTTACAATGAGCAGTTCTTC
>NA|TRBJ2-3|TRBV4-1|TRBD1
CASSRQGADTQYF
TGCGCCAGCAGCCGACAGGGAGCAGATACGCAGTATTTT
>NA|TRBJ1-3|TRBV5-6|NA
CASSLRAGRSGNTIYF
TGTGCCAGCAGCTTGAGAGCAGGGAGGTCTGGAAACACCATATATTTT
>NA|TRBJ2-1|TRBV13|TRBD2
CASSPRGRGVHNEQFF
TGTGCCAGCAGCCCCCGGGGGCGGGGGGTTCACAATGAGCAGTTCTTC
>NA|TRBJ2-3|TRBV9|TRBD1
CASSVGGQGVNTQYF
TGTGCCAGCAGCGTAGGTGGACAGGGGGTAAATACGCAGTATTTT
>NA|TRBJ2-3|TRBV11-2|NA
CASSSPPEHQSTDTQYF
TGTGCCAGCAGCTCCCCCCCAGAACATCAAAGCACAGATACGCAGTATTTT
>NA|TRBJ2-7|TRBV11-2|NA
CASSLDPGSSYEQYF
TGTGCCAGCAGCTTAGACCCAGGTAGCTCCTACGAGCAGTACTTC
>few|TRBJ2-3|TRBV6-5|NA
CASAAHTDTQYF
TGTGCCAGCGCGGCGCACACAGATACGCAGTATTTT
>once|TRBJ1-4|TRBV15|NA
CATREGEDEKLFF
TGTGCCACTAGGGAGGGGGAAGATGAAAAACTGTTTTTT
>NA|TRBJ2-2|TRBV6-5|NA
CASIVGGFSTGELFF
TGTGCCAGCATCGTGGGGGGTTTTAGTACCGGGGAGCTGTTTTTT
>NA|TRBJ2-2|TRBV10-2|NA
CASSESRVTGELFF
TGCGCCAGCAGTGAGTCGAGGGTCACCGGGGAGCTGTTTTTT
>NA|TRBJ1-1|TRBV27|NA
CASSKRDMNTEAFF
TGTGCCAGCAGCAAACGAGACATGAACACTGAAGCTTTCTTT
>NA|TRBJ1-4|TRBV5-5|NA
CASSLAGVGGEKLFF
TGTGCCAGCAGCCTGGCCGGGGTAGGAGGGGAAAAACTGTTTTTT
>NA|TRBJ1-1|TRBV6-5|NA
CATLGDMNTEAFF
TGTGCCACCCTCGGGGATATGAACACTGAAGCTTTCTTT
>NA|TRBJ2-5|TRBV21-1|NA
CASSTFAGRGVLQETQYF
TGTGCCAGCAGCACCTTCGCGGGCAGGGGCGTACTCCAAGAGACCCAGTACTTC
>NA|TRBJ2-7|TRBV7-9|NA
CASSLGGREQYF
TGTGCCAGCAGCTTAGGTGGTCGGGAGCAGTACTTC
>NA|TRBJ2-3|TRBV2|TRBD2
CASSGSLAGYPDTQYF
TGTGCCAGCAGTGGTAGCCTAGCGGGGTATCCAGATACGCAGTATTTT